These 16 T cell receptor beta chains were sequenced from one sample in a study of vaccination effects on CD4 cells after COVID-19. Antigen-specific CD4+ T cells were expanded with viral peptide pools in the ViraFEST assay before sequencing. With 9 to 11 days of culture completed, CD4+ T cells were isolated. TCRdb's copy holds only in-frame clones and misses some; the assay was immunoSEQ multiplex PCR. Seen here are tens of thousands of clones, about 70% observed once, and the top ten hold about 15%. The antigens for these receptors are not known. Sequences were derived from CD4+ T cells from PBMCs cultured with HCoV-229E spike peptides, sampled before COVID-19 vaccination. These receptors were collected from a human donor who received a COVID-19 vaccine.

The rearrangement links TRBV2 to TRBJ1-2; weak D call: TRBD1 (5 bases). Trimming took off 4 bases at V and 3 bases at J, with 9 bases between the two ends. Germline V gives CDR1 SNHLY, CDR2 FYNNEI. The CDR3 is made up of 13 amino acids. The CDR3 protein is CASSGQGDYGYTF. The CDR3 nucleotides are TGTGCCAGCAGTGGGCAGGGCGACTATGGCTACACCTTC.

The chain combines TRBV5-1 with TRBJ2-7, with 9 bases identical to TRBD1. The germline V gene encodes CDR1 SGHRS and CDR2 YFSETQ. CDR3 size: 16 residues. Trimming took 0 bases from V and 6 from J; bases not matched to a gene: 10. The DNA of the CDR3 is TGCGCCAGCAGCTTGGGGGACAGGGAGACCCTACGCGAGCAGTACTTC. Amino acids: CASSLGDRETLREQYF.

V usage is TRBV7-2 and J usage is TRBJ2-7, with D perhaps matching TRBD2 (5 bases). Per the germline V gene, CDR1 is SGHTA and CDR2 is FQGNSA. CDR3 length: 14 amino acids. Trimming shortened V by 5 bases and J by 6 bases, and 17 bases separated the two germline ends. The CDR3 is CASSKGVGKLEQYF. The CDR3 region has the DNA TGTGCCAGCAGCAAGGGAGTGGGGAAGCTCGAGCAGTACTTC.

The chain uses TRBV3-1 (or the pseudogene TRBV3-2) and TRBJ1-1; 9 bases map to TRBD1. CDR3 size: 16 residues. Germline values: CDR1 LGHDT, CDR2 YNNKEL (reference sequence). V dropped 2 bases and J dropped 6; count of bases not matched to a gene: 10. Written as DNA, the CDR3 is TGTGCCAGCAGCCAAAGGTCGGGACAGGGTGGCGCTGAAGCTTTCTTT. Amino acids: CASSQRSGQGGAEAFF.

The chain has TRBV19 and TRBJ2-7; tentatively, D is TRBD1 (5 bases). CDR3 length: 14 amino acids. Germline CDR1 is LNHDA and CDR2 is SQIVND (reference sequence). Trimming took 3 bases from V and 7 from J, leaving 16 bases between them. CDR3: CASSISGSSREQYF. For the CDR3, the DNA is TGTGCCAGTAGTATCTCAGGGTCCTCAAGGGAGCAGTACTTC.

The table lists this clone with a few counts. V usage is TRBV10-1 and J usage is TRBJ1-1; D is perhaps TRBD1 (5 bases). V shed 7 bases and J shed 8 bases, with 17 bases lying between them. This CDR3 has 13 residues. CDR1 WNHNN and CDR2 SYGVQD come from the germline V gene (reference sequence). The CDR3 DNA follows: TGCGCCAGCACCCGAGGGACCCACGAGGAAGCTTTCTTT. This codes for CASTRGTHEEAFF.

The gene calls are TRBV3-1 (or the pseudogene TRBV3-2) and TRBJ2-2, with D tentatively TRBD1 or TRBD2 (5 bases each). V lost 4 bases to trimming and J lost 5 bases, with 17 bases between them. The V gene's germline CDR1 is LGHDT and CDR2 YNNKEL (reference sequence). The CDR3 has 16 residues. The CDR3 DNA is TGTGCCAGCAGCCGACAGTGGGGAGTTTGGACCGGGGAGCTGTTTTTT. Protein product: CASSRQWGVWTGELFF.

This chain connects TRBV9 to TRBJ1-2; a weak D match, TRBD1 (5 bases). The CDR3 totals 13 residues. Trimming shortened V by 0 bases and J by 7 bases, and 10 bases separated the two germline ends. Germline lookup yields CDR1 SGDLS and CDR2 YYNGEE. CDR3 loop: CASSVDTTGGYTF. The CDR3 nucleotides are TGTGCCAGCAGCGTAGATACAACAGGTGGCTACACCTTC.

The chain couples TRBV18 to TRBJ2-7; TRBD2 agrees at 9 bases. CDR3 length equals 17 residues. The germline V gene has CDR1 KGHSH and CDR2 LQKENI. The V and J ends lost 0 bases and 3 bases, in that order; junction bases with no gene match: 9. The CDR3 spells CASSPPLSGGLHYEQYF. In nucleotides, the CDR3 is TGTGCCAGCTCACCACCACTGAGCGGGGGGCTTCACTACGAGCAGTACTTC. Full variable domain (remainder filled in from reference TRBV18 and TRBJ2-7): NAGVMQNPRHLVRRRGQEARLRCSPMKGHSHVYWYRQLPEEGLKFMVYLQKENIIDESGMPKERFSAEFPKEGPSILRIQQVVRGDSAAYFCASSPPLSGGLHYEQYFGPGTRLTVT.

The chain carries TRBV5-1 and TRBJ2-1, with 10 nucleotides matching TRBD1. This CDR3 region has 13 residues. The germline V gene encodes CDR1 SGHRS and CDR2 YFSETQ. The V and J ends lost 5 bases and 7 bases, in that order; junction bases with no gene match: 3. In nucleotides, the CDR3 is TGCGCCAGCAGATGGACAGGGGGGAATGAGCAGTTCTTC. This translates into CASRWTGGNEQFF.

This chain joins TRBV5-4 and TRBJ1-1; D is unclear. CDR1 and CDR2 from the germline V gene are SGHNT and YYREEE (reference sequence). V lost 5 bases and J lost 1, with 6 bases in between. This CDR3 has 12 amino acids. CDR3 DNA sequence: TGTGCCAGCAGGATACGGAACACTGAAGCTTTCTTT. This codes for CASRIRNTEAFF.

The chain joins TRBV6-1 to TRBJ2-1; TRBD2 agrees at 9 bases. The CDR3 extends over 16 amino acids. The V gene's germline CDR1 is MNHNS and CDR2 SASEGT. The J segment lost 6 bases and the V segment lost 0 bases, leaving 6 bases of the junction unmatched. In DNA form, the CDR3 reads TGTGCCAGCAGTGAAGCTCCTAGCGGGATTGGCAATGAGCAGTTCTTC. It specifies CASSEAPSGIGNEQFF.

The CDR3 DNA reads TGTGCCAGCAGGCGGACAGCGAACTACGAGCAGTACTTC. Residues: CASRRTANYEQYF. The chain is built from TRBV6-5 and TRBJ2-7; possible D gene TRBD1, 6 bases. Per germline, CDR1 MNHEY and CDR2 SVGAGI. V lost 6 bases and J 3 bases, leaving 12 bases between the germline ends. The CDR3 contains 13 residues.

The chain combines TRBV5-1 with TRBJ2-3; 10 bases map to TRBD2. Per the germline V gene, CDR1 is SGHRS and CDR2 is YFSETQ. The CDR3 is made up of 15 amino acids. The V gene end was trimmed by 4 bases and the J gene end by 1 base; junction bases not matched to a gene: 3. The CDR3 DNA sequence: TGCGCCAGCAGCGGTCTAGCGGGGGGCACAGATACGCAGTATTTT. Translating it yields CASSGLAGGTDTQYF.

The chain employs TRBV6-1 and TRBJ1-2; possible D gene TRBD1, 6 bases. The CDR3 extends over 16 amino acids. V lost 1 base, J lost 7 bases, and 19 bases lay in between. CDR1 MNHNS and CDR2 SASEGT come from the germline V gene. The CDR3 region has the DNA TGTGCCAGCAGTGAAGATCCCGGGACACACCTCCCTGGCTACACCTTC. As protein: CASSEDPGTHLPGYTF.

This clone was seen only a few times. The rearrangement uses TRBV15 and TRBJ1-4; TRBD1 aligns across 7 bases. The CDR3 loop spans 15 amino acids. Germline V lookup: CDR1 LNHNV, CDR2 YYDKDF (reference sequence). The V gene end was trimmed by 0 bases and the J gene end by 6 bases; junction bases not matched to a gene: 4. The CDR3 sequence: CATSRDRGTDEKLFF. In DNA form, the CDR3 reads TGTGCCACCAGCAGAGATAGGGGGACAGATGAAAAACTGTTTTTT.